This is a list of T cell receptor beta chains from one sample in a study of beta chain features in type 1 diabetes. Repertoires were generated with immunoSEQ multiplex PCR, while TCRdb's copy carries only in-frame clones and drops some. The table includes 600,000 to 650,000 clones, 15% to 19% detected once. The sample consisted of naive CD4+ T cells from blood. Receptor source: a man aged 18 to 29 in good health. The CDR3 runs from the conserved cysteine through the conserved F or W. Each record gives: V gene, J gene, clone size, D gene, CDR3 protein, CDR3 DNA. D genes are given only for firm matches. The listing skips clone size in some rows; elsewhere it reads once, few, many or a size class.

TRBV5-1	TRBJ1-4	.	.	CASSFRTNEKLFF	TGCGCCAGCAGCTTTAGGACAAATGAAAAACTGTTTTTT
TRBV18	TRBJ1-6	few	.	CASSPAGPNSPLHF	TGTGCCAGCTCACCTGCGGGACCTAATTCACCCCTCCACTTT
TRBV5-1	TRBJ1-5	.	.	CASSLELHQPQHF	TGCGCCAGCAGCTTGGAGTTACATCAGCCCCAGCATTTT
TRBV4-3	TRBJ2-7	.	.	CASSQVEGPYEQYF	TGCGCCAGCAGCCAAGTCGAGGGTCCCTACGAGCAGTACTTC
TRBV10-3	TRBJ2-7	few	TRBD1	CAISSLGDRGYEQYF	TGTGCCATCAGCTCCTTAGGGGACAGGGGTTACGAGCAGTACTTC
TRBV7-2	TRBJ2-2	.	TRBD1	CASSFMKTGGIGELFF	TGTGCCAGCAGCTTCATGAAAACAGGGGGCATCGGGGAGCTGTTTTTT
TRBV5-4	TRBJ1-1	once	.	CASSRVVANTEAFF	TGTGCCAGCAGCCGGGTAGTAGCGAACACTGAAGCTTTCTTT
TRBV29-1	TRBJ2-4	.	.	CSVHGVAKNIQYF	TGCAGCGTCCATGGGGTAGCCAAAAACATTCAGTACTTC
TRBV19	TRBJ1-5	few	.	CASKDRRNQPQHF	TGTGCCAGTAAAGACAGGAGAAATCAGCCCCAGCATTTT
TRBV18	TRBJ2-7	.	TRBD1	CASSPPQGDDEQYF	TGTGCCAGCTCACCCCCGCAGGGGGATGACGAGCAGTACTTC
TRBV7-2	TRBJ2-1	.	TRBD2	CASSPSGGGYNEQFF	TGTGCCAGCAGCCCGAGCGGGGGAGGGTACAATGAGCAGTTCTTC
TRBV9	TRBJ1-4	.	.	CASSVRALNEKLFF	TGTGCCAGCAGCGTAAGGGCTTTAAATGAAAAACTGTTTTTT
TRBV7-3	TRBJ2-1	few	.	CASSLRGYEQFF	TGTGCCAGCAGCTTAAGGGGCTATGAGCAGTTCTTC
TRBV29-1	TRBJ2-5	few	TRBD1	CSVPGQGIETQYF	TGCAGCGTACCGGGACAGGGGATCGAGACCCAGTACTTC
TRBV18	TRBJ2-7	.	TRBD1	CASSPTGGYEQYF	TGTGCCAGCTCTCCGACAGGGGGATACGAGCAGTACTTC
TRBV7-2	TRBJ1-1	.	.	CASSTQQGMNTEAFF	TGTGCCAGCAGCACCCAACAGGGTATGAACACTGAAGCTTTCTTT
TRBV4-3	TRBJ2-3	few	TRBD1	CASSQDGTGGTDTQYF	TGCGCCAGCAGCCAAGATGGAACAGGGGGCACAGATACGCAGTATTTT
TRBV28	TRBJ2-7	few	TRBD2	CASSSGGSSYEQYF	TGTGCCAGCAGTAGCGGGGGGAGCTCCTACGAGCAGTACTTC
TRBV10-3	TRBJ2-5	few	TRBD2	CAISDPGGGTQETQYF	TGTGCCATCAGTGACCCGGGGGGGGGAACCCAAGAGACCCAGTACTTC
TRBV7-2	TRBJ2-1	few	TRBD1	CASSSPGQGAPGQYNEQFF	TGTGCCAGCAGCTCTCCGGGACAGGGGGCACCCGGACAATACAATGAGCAGTTCTTC
TRBV28	TRBJ2-1	few	.	CASKTGLSYNEQFF	TGTGCCAGCAAGACGGGCCTCTCCTACAATGAGCAGTTCTTC
TRBV7-2	TRBJ2-1	.	TRBD2	CASSMTSGRMNNEQFF	TGTGCCAGCAGCATGACTAGCGGGAGGATGAATAATGAGCAGTTCTTC
TRBV29-1	TRBJ1-4	few	.	CSVETQNNEKLFF	TGCAGCGTTGAGACACAGAATAATGAAAAACTGTTTTTT
TRBV5-1	TRBJ2-1	few	.	CASSLEQLFNEQFF	TGCGCCAGCAGCTTGGAACAGTTGTTCAATGAGCAGTTCTTC
TRBV30	TRBJ1-5	.	.	CAWSRSQIRGNQPQHF	TGTGCCTGGAGCCGGTCTCAGATTCGGGGCAATCAGCCCCAGCATTTT
TRBV4-2	TRBJ2-1	few	TRBD2	CASSQGTSGAYNEQFF	TGTGCCAGCAGCCAAGGTACTAGCGGAGCTTACAATGAGCAGTTCTTC
TRBV5-1	TRBJ2-7	.	.	CASSPGREQYF	TGCGCCAGCAGCCCAGGCCGCGAGCAGTACTTC
TRBV9	TRBJ2-1	few	TRBD1	CASSVAGQGGYNEQFF	TGTGCCAGCAGCGTAGCGGGACAGGGGGGATACAATGAGCAGTTCTTC
TRBV7-2	TRBJ1-6	.	TRBD1	CASSLLDRGNSPLHF	TGTGCCAGCAGCCTACTAGACAGGGGGAATTCACCCCTCCACTTT
TRBV5-1	TRBJ2-5	few	TRBD1	CASSLGQGAVSETQYF	TGCGCCAGCAGCCTTGGACAGGGGGCCGTGTCGGAGACCCAGTACTTC